Listed below are T cell receptor beta chains from one sample, sequenced in a study of OX40 agonist ivuxolimab in advanced cancers. Some clones are missing from TCRdb's copy, which holds only in-frame ones; the method was immunoSEQ multiplex PCR. Counted here are approximately 74,000 clones, about 90% occurring once; the ten biggest clones make up over 4.5%. The sample was CD4+ or CD8+ T cells sorted from blood, taken in a trial of the OX40 agonist ivuxolimab. These receptors were collected from an adult with an advanced solid tumor such as melanoma, head and neck, liver or kidney cancer. Each CDR3 is given with its conserved first and last residue.

>TRBV14|TRBJ1-2
CASSQGAGPYGYTF
>TRBV27|TRBJ2-3
CASSLYDSMDTQYF
>TRBV7-9|TRBJ2-3
CASSPGTGGRTDTQYF
>TRBV19|TRBJ1-1
CASSIRMNTEAFF
>TRBV6-1|TRBJ2-3
CASTLVGQFTDTQYF
>TRBV15|TRBJ2-7
CATSHRQGLGEQYF
>TRBV9|TRBJ2-1
CASSVEGTGILGSYNEQFF
>TRBV15|TRBJ2-2
CATSREPAIASGGPTGELFF
>TRBV6-6|TRBJ1-4
CASSLQTGTNEKLFF
>TRBV29-1|TRBJ1-5
CSVFLQGANQPQHF
>TRBV7-6|TRBJ2-3
CASSLFTSGATSTDTQYF
>TRBV27|TRBJ1-2
CASSLGTGYGYTF
>TRBV4-2|TRBJ2-3
CASSQVTGGTDTQYF
>TRBV9|TRBJ2-3
CASSVYGGGTDTQYF
>TRBV7-9|TRBJ1-4
CASSLIERAGVNEKLFF
>TRBV19|TRBJ2-1
CASTLGTYNEQFF
>TRBV28|TRBJ2-1
CASSFRADNEQFF
>TRBV4-1|TRBJ2-7
CASSQDTAIYEQYF
>TRBV4-3|TRBJ1-1
CASSQDTVDTEAFF
>TRBV11-2|TRBJ2-1
CASSFRLADEQFF
>TRBV27|TRBJ2-3
CASSTPTDTQYF
>TRBV4-2|TRBJ1-5
CASSNWTVSNQPQHF
>TRBV27|TRBJ2-7
CASRVRGGANTYEQYF
>TRBV7-6|TRBJ2-2
CASSQDPIPGELFF
>TRBV14|TRBJ2-1
CASSQDNYNEQFF
>TRBV5-5|TRBJ2-7
CASSLSGGPYEQYF
>TRBV29-1|TRBJ1-2
CSTKAGISYGYTF
>TRBV7-9|TRBJ2-5
CASSSESEYQETQYF
>TRBV19|TRBJ1-2
CASSIGWRGYSGYTF
>TRBV11-2|TRBJ2-3
CASSTPSGGTDTQYF
>TRBV13|TRBJ1-1
CASSTRTGGTEAFF
>TRBV13|TRBJ2-7
CASSQPGRTSGHEQYF
>TRBV7-9|TRBJ1-1
CASSLVNTEAFF
>TRBV6-5|TRBJ1-2
CASSQIPQGVYGYTF